The TCR beta chain described here comes from a study of beta chain features in type 1 diabetes. Study observations and caveats: Among all four CD4+ subsets, Type 1 diabetes patients had TCRB CDR3s that were moderately but significantly shorter.

Reverse transcribing all isolated RNA meant expressed TCRB transcripts were sequenced. Measured with immunoSEQ multiplex PCR; TCRdb has only the in-frame clones, and not every one. Of a few hundred thousand clones listed, 10% to 15% are singletons. The CDR3 is made up of 15 amino acids. CDR1 LGHNA and CDR2 YSLEER come from the germline V gene. Trimming pared 4 bases from V and 0 bases from J, leaving 9 bases between. The authors sorted CD4+ naive, central memory, regulatory and stem cell-like memory cells via CD45RO/CCR7/CD25/CD127/CD95/CD27. Populations isolated by sorting all had purity greater than 95%. As to this clone: As yet, its antigen is unknown.

The sample was naive CD4+ T cells from blood. This sequence originates from a woman aged 18-30 years with type 1 diabetes. The chain is built from TRBV4-3 and TRBJ1-4; D gene uncertain. The CDR3 is CASSRGSTTNEKLFF. CDR3 nucleotides: TGCGCCAGCAGCCGAGGTAGTACAACTAATGAAAAACTGTTTTTT.